A selection of T cell receptor beta chains follows, all from one sample in a study of shared clonotypes between healthy human individuals. Measured with immunoSEQ multiplex PCR; TCRdb has only the in-frame clones, and not every one. The table lists about 820,000 clones, approximately 92% of them singletons. The sample taken for sequencing was naive CD8+ T cells sorted from blood. All receptors derive from a man aged 25 to 40 in good health. Both conserved end residues are part of each CDR3. D genes are given only for firm matches. Size values are once, few and many counts, or a class for expanded clones, and some rows have none.

CASTHPGTGDHNEQFF	TGCGCCAGCACCCATCCCGGGACAGGGGACCACAATGAGCAGTTCTTC	TRBD1	TRBJ2-1	TRBV5-1	NA
CASRGVGAGHTEAFF	TGCGCCAGCCGGGGGGTTGGTGCGGGGCACACTGAAGCTTTCTTT	NA	TRBJ1-1	TRBV5-1	NA
CASSRASGRTDKNIQYF	TGTGCCAGTAGTAGGGCTAGCGGGAGGACAGACAAAAACATTCAGTACTTC	TRBD2	TRBJ2-4	TRBV19	NA
CSASDGAYEQYF	TGCAGCGCATCGGACGGGGCCTACGAGCAGTACTTC	NA	TRBJ2-7	TRBV29-1	NA
CASIPLAGSTDTQYF	TGTGCCAGCATTCCTCTAGCGGGGAGCACAGATACGCAGTATTTT	TRBD2	TRBJ2-3	TRBV6-5	once
CASNRAQPDGYTF	TGTGCCAGCAACCGGGCCCAACCGGATGGCTACACCTTC	NA	TRBJ1-2	TRBV7-9	NA
CASSEEAHQPQHF	TGTGCCAGCAGTGAGGAAGCTCATCAGCCCCAGCATTTT	NA	TRBJ1-5	TRBV6-1	NA
CASSISRVSGTGELFF	TGTGCCAGCAGCATCTCCAGGGTATCGGGCACCGGGGAGCTGTTTTTT	NA	TRBJ2-2	TRBV9	NA
CASSDAGPPYEQYF	TGTGCCAGCAGCGATGCGGGACCACCCTACGAGCAGTACTTC	NA	TRBJ2-7	TRBV9	NA
CASVSGGRDRKNEQFF	TGTGCCAGCGTTTCCGGAGGACGGGACAGGAAAAATGAGCAGTTCTTC	TRBD1	TRBJ2-1	TRBV7-9	once
CASSPTGDHNQPQHF	TGTGCCAGCAGTCCAACGGGAGACCACAATCAGCCCCAGCATTTT	NA	TRBJ1-5	TRBV27	NA
CASSYSITANTGELFF	TGTGCCAGCAGTTACTCGATTACAGCGAACACCGGGGAGCTGTTTTTT	NA	TRBJ2-2	TRBV6-5	few
CASVWGTGPSEIFF	TGTGCCAGTGTATGGGGGACAGGCCCCTCCGAAATTTTCTTT	TRBD1	TRBJ1-1	TRBV19	once
CASSESDDRLEQYF	TGTGCCAGCAGTGAATCAGACGACAGGCTCGAGCAGTACTTC	NA	TRBJ2-7	TRBV6-1	few
CASSYSGGQETQYF	TGTGCCAGCAGTTACTCGGGGGGCCAAGAGACCCAGTACTTC	NA	TRBJ2-5	TRBV6-6	NA
CASSKLGGRDTQYF	TGTGCCAGCAGCAAACTGGGGGGCAGAGATACGCAGTATTTT	NA	TRBJ2-3	TRBV5-6	NA
CASSPPAPSTDTQYF	TGTGCCAGCAGTCCCCCCGCCCCTAGCACAGATACGCAGTATTTT	NA	TRBJ2-3	TRBV7-9	NA
CASSAEVGTPFYEQYF	TGTGCCAGCAGCGCAGAAGTCGGGACCCCATTCTACGAGCAGTACTTC	NA	TRBJ2-7	TRBV5-6	NA
CASSGPGGGDQPQHF	TGTGCCAGCAGTGGCCCCGGAGGGGGGGATCAGCCCCAGCATTTT	NA	TRBJ1-5	TRBV27	few
CASSQRLALTGELFF	TGCGCCAGCAGCCAAAGACTAGCCCTTACCGGGGAGCTGTTTTTT	TRBD2	TRBJ2-2	TRBV4-3	NA
CASSITPTSGIHNEQFF	TGTGCCAGCAGCATCACCCCGACTAGCGGAATTCACAATGAGCAGTTCTTC	TRBD2	TRBJ2-1	TRBV7-8	once
CASRPDRDNQPQHF	TGTGCCTCGCGCCCGGACAGGGACAATCAGCCCCAGCATTTT	TRBD1	TRBJ1-5	TRBV15	NA
CAIGNGEGLSNTEAFF	TGTGCCATCGGAAACGGGGAGGGGTTGTCGAACACTGAAGCTTTCTTT	NA	TRBJ1-1	TRBV10-3	NA
CASSHPGTMIYNEQFF	TGTGCCAGCAGCCACCCCGGGACGATGATCTACAATGAGCAGTTCTTC	NA	TRBJ2-1	TRBV11-2	once
CASSLEGGGTGNTIYF	TGCGCCAGCAGCTTGGAGGGAGGGGGAACTGGAAACACCATATATTTT	NA	TRBJ1-3	TRBV5-1	NA